This TCR beta chain emerged from a study of T-cell memory formation after mild COVID-19. Study-level points and caveats: Cross-reactive memory appears to have joined, as suggested by some responding clones showing up in pre-infection memory. Among CD4+ contracting clones, most were CM and EM, and CD8+ ones EMRA.

TCRdb re-derived calls from the 5' RACE reads in MiXCR, one entry per CDR3 protein. The sample consists of 400,000 or so distinct CDR3 sequences, roughly 20% of them appearing once. The CDR3 totals 14 residues. The V end lost 1 base, the J end lost 4 bases, and 8 bases lay between the germline ends. Germline lookup yields CDR1 SGHVS and CDR2 FQNEAQ. This clonotype was seen a few times. Its antigen is still unknown. The chain uses TRBV7-8 and TRBJ2-4; maybe TRBD1 (6 bases). Sequenced sample: PBMCs or a T cell subset sorted from them (not recorded which). This receptor was taken from an adult woman who had mild COVID-19 (a few samples of this study predate the infection). Cell type and time point are not known. CDR3 sequence (DNA): TGTGCCAGCAGCTTAGGGGACAAGAAAAACATTCAGTACTTC. Its translation: CASSLGDKKNIQYF.